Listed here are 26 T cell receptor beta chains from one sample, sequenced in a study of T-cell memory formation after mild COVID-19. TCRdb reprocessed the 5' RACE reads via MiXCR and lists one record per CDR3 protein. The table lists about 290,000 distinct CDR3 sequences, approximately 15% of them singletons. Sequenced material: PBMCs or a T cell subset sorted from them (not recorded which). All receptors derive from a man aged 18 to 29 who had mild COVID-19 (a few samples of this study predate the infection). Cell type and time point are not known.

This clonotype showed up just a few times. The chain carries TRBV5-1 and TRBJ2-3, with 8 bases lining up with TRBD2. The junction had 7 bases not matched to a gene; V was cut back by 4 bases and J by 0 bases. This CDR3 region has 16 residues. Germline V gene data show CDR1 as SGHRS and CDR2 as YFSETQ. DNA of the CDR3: TGCGCCAGCAGCCAAACCGGGGGGGTTAGCACAGATACGCAGTATTTT. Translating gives CASSQTGGVSTDTQYF.

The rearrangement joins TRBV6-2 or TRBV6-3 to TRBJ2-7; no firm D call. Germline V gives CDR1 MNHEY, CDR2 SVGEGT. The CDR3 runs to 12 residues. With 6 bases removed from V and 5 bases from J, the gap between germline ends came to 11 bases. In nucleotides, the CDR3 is TGTGCCAGCAGCAAGATATCTAACGAGCAGTACTTC. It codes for CASSKISNEQYF.

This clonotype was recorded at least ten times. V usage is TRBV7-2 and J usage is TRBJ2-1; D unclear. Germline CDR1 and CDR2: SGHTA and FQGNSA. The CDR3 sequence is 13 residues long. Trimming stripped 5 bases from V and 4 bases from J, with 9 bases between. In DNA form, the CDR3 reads TGTGCCAGCAGCGCTACGAATTACAATGAGCAGTTCTTC. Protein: CASSATNYNEQFF.

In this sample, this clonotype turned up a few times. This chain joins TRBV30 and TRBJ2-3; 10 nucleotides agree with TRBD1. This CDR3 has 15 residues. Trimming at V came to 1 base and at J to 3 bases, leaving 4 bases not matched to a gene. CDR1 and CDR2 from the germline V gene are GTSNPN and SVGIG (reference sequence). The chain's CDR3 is CAWSAWDRGTDTQYF. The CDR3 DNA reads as TGTGCCTGGAGTGCTTGGGACAGGGGTACAGATACGCAGTATTTT.

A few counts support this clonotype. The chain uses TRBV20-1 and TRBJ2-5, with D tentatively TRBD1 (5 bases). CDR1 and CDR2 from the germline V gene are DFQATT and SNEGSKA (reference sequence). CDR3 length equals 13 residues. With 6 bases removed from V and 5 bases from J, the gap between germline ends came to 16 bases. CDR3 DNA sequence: TGCAGTGCCGCCCCCCAGGGATCTGAGACCCAGTACTTC. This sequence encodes CSAAPQGSETQYF.

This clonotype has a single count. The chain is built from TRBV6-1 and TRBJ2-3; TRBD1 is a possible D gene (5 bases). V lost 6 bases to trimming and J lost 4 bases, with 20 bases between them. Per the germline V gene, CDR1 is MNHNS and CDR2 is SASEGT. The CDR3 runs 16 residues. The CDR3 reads CASRIRQGAAADTQYF. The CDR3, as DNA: TGTGCCAGCAGGATACGACAAGGGGCCGCGGCAGATACGCAGTATTTT.

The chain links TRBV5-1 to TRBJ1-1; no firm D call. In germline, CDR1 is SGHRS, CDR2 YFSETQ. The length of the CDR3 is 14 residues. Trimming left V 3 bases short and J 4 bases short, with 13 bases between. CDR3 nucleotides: TGCGCCAGCAGCTATGAGGGTAGAACCACTGAAGCTTTCTTT. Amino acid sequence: CASSYEGRTTEAFF.

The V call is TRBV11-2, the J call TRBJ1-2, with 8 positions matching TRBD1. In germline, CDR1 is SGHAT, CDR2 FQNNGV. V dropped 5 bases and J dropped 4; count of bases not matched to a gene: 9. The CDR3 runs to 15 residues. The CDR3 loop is CASSPDRGPVYGYTF. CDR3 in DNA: TGTGCCAGCAGCCCTGACAGGGGACCTGTCTATGGCTACACCTTC.

CDR3 sequence reads: CSARAIQPGNQETQYF. CDR3 bases: TGCAGTGCTAGAGCCATCCAGCCGGGAAACCAAGAGACCCAGTACTTC. The chain links TRBV20-1 to TRBJ2-5, with a possible D match to TRBD2 (5 bases). This CDR3 has 16 amino acids. Trimming pared 1 base from V and 0 bases from J, leaving 15 bases between. Germline V lookup: CDR1 DFQATT, CDR2 SNEGSKA (reference sequence).

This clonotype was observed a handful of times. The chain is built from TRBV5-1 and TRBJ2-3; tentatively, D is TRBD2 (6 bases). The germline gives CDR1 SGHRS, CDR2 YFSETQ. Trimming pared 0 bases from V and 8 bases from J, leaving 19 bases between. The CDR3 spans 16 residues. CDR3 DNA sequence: TGCGCCAGCAGCTTGGCGGGAGCGGTCCTAGGCGGTACGCAGTATTTT. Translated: CASSLAGAVLGGTQYF. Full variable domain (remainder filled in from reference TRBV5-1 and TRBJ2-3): KAGVTQTPRYLIKTRGQQVTLSCSPISGHRSVSWYQQTPGQGLQFLFEYFSETQRNKGNFPGRFSGRQFSNSRSEMNVSTLELGDSALYLCASSLAGAVLGGTQYFGPGTRLTVL.

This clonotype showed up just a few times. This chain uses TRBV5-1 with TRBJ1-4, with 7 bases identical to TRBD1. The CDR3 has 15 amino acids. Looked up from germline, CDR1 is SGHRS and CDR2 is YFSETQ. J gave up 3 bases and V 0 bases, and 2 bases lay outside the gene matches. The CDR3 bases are TGCGCCAGCAGCTTGGGGACAGGACCTAATGAAAAACTGTTTTTT. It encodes CASSLGTGPNEKLFF.

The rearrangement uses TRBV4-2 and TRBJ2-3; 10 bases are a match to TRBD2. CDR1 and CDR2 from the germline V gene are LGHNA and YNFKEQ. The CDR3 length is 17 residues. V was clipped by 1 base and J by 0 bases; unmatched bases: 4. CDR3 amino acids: CASSQASGGASTDTQYF. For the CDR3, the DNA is TGTGCCAGCAGCCAAGCGAGCGGGGGGGCCAGCACAGATACGCAGTATTTT.

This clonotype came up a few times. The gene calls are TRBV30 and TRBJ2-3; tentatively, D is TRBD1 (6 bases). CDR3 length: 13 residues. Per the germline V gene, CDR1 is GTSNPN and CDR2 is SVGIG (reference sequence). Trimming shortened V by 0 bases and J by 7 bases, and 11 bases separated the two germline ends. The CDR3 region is CAWSVMDSHTQYF. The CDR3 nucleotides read TGTGCCTGGAGTGTGATGGACAGTCATACGCAGTATTTT.

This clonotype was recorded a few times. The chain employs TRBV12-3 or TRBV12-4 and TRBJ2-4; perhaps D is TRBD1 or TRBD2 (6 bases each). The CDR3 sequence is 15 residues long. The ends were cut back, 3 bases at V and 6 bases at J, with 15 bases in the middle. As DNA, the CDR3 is TGTGCCAGCAGTTTGGGACCCAAGGGGGGAAACATTCAGTACTTC. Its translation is CASSLGPKGGNIQYF.

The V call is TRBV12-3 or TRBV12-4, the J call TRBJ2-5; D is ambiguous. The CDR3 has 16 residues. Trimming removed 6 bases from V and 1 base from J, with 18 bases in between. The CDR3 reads CASSPVPPRVQETQYF. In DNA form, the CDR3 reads TGTGCCAGCAGCCCGGTTCCACCCCGGGTCCAAGAGACCCAGTACTTC.

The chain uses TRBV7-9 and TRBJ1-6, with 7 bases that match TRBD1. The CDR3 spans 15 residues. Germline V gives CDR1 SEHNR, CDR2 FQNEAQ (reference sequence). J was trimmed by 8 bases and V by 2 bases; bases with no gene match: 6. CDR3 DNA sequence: TGTGCCAGCAGCTTACCGGCAGGGGGTGATTCACCCCTCCACTTT. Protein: CASSLPAGGDSPLHF.

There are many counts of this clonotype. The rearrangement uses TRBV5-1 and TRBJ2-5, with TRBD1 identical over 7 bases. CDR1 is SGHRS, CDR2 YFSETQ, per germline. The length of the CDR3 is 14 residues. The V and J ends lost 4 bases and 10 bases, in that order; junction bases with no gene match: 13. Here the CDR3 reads CASSVQQGSGDQYF. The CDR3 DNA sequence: TGCGCCAGCAGCGTACAACAGGGGAGTGGGGACCAGTACTTC. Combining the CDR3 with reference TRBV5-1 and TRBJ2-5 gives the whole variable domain KAGVTQTPRYLIKTRGQQVTLSCSPISGHRSVSWYQQTPGQGLQFLFEYFSETQRNKGNFPGRFSGRQFSNSRSEMNVSTLELGDSALYLCASSVQQGSGDQYFGPGTRLLVL.

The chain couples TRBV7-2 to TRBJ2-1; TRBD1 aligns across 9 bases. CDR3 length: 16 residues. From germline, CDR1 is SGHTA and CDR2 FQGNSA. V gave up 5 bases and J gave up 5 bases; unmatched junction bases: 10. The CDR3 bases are TGTGCCAGCAGCCCGACCGGGACAGGGCAGAACAATGAGCAGTTCTTC. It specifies CASSPTGTGQNNEQFF.

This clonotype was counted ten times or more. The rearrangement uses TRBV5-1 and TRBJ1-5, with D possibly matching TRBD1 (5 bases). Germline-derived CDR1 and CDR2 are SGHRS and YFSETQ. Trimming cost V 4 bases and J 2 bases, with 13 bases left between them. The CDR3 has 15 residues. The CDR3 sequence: CASSLGGVGNQPQHF. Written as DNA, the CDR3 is TGCGCCAGCAGCCTGGGGGGAGTAGGCAATCAGCCCCAGCATTTT.

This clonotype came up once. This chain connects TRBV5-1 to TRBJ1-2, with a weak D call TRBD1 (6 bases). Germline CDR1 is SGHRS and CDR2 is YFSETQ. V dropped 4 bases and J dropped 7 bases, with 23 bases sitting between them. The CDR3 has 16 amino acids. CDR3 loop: CASSVDLTGPLRGYTF. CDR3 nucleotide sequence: TGCGCCAGCAGCGTCGATCTTACAGGGCCTTTGCGTGGCTACACCTTC.

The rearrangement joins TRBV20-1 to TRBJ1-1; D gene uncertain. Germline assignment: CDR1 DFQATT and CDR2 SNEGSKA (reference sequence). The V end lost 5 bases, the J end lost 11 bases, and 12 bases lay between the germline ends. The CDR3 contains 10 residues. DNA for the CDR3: TGCAGTGCTCGGGGAGAGAAGGCTTTCTTT. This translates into CSARGEKAFF.

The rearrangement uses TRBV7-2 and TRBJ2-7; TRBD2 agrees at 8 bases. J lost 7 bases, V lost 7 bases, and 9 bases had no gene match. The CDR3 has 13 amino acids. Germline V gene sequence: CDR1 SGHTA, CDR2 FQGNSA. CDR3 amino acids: CASTTLGGAEQYV. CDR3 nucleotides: TGTGCCAGCACCACCCTCGGGGGGGCTGAGCAGTACGTC.

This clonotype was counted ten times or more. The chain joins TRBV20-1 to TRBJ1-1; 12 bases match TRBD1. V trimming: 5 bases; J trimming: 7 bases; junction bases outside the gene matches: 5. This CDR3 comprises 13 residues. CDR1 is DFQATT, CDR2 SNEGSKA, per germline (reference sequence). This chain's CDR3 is CSAAGTGGGEAFF. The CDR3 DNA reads TGCAGTGCTGCCGGGACAGGGGGCGGTGAAGCTTTCTTT.

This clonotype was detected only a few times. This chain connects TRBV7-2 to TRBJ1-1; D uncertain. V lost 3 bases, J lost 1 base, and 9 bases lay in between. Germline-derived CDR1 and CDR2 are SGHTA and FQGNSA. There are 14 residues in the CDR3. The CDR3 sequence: CASSLPTENTEAFF. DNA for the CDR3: TGTGCCAGCAGCTTGCCGACTGAGAACACTGAAGCTTTCTTT.

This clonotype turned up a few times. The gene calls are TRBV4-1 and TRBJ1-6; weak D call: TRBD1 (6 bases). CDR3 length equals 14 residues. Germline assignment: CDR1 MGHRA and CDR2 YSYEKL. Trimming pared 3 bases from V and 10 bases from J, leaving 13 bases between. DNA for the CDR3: TGCGCCAGCAGCCAGGGGGCAGGAGGATCACCCCTCCACTTT. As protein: CASSQGAGGSPLHF.

The CDR3 DNA is TGTGCCAGCAGCTTAATGGGGAGAAATAATTCACCCCTCCACTTT. Its protein product is CASSLMGRNNSPLHF. The chain joins TRBV7-3 to TRBJ1-6; no firm D call. V was cut by 1 base and J by 5 bases, with 9 bases left in between. CDR1 and CDR2 from the germline V gene are SGHTA and FQGTGA. The CDR3 covers 15 residues.